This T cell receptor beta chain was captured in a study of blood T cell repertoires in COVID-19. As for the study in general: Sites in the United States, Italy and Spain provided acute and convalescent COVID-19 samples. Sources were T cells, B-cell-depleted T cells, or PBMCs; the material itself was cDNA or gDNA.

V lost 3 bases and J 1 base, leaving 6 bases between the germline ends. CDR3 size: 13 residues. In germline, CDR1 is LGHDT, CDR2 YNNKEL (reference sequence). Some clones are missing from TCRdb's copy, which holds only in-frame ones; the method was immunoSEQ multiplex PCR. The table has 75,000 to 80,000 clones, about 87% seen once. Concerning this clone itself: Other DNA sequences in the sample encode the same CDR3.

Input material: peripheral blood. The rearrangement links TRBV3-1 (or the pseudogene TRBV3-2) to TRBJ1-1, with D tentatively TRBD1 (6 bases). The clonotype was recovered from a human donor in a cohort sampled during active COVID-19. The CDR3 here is CASSQGQNTEAFF. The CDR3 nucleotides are TGTGCCAGCAGCCAGGGACAGAACACTGAAGCTTTCTTT.